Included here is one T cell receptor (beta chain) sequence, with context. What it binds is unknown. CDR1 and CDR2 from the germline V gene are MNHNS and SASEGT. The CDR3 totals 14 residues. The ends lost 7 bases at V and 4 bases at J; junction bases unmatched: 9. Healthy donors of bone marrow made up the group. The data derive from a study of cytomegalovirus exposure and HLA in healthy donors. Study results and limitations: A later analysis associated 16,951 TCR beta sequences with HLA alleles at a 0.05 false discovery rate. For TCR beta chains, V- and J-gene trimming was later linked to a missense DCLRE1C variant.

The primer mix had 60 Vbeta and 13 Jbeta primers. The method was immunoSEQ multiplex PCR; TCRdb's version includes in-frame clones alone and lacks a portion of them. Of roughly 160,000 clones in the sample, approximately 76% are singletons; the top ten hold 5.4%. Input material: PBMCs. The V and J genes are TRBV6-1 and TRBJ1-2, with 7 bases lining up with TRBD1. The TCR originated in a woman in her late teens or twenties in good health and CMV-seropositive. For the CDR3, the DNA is TGTGCCAGCAAGGCAACAGGGGCCGTCTATGGCTACACCTTC. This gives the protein CASKATGAVYGYTF.